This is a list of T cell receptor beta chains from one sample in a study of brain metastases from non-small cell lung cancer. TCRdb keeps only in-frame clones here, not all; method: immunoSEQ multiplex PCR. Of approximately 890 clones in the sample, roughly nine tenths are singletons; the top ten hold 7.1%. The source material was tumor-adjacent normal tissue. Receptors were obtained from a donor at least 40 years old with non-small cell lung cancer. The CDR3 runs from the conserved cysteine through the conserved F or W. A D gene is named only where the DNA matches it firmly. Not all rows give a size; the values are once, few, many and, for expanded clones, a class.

CDR3 DNA: TGTGCCAGCAGCCCAACGCTGTTTGATACGCAGTATTTT
CDR3 protein: CASSPTLFDTQYF
D gene: NA
J gene: TRBJ2-3
V gene: TRBV14
clone size: few

CDR3 DNA: TGCAGCGTTGAAGATCAGGGGGAGCCCCAGCATTTT
CDR3 protein: CSVEDQGEPQHF
D gene: TRBD1
J gene: TRBJ1-5
V gene: TRBV29-1
clone size: NA

CDR3 DNA: TGTGCCAGCGCCCGTGGGGCCAACGTCCTGACTTTC
CDR3 protein: CASARGANVLTF
D gene: NA
J gene: TRBJ2-6
V gene: TRBV12-3/TRBV12-4
clone size: NA

CDR3 DNA: TGTGCCAGCAGCTTAGGGGGCACGAACACCGGGGAGCTGTTTTTT
CDR3 protein: CASSLGGTNTGELFF
D gene: TRBD1
J gene: TRBJ2-2
V gene: TRBV5-6
clone size: NA

CDR3 DNA: TGTGCCAGCAGCCATGAAGCTTTCTTT
CDR3 protein: CASSHEAFF
D gene: NA
J gene: TRBJ1-1
V gene: TRBV7-9
clone size: NA

CDR3 DNA: TGTGCCAGCAGCGTAGACTCAGGGCAAGCGGAGACCCAGTACTTC
CDR3 protein: CASSVDSGQAETQYF
D gene: NA
J gene: TRBJ2-5
V gene: TRBV9
clone size: NA

CDR3 DNA: TGCAGCGCTATGACAGGGTCTGGGGCCAACGTCCTGACTTTC
CDR3 protein: CSAMTGSGANVLTF
D gene: TRBD1
J gene: TRBJ2-6
V gene: TRBV29-1
clone size: NA

CDR3 DNA: TGTGCCAGCAGTTTATTAAGGGGAAAGCAGTACTTC
CDR3 protein: CASSLLRGKQYF
D gene: NA
J gene: TRBJ2-7
V gene: TRBV28
clone size: once

CDR3 DNA: TGTGCCAGTAGTACTTTTCAGACCCAAGCTTTCTTT
CDR3 protein: CASSTFQTQAFF
D gene: NA
J gene: TRBJ1-1
V gene: TRBV19
clone size: NA

CDR3 DNA: TGTGCCAGCAGCACGACAGGGGATCAGCCCCAGCATTTT
CDR3 protein: CASSTTGDQPQHF
D gene: TRBD1
J gene: TRBJ1-5
V gene: TRBV7-2
clone size: NA

CDR3 DNA: TGTGCCAGCTTCTACCTTGCGGGCGCGCGGCTGCCGGACGAGCAGTACTTC
CDR3 protein: CASFYLAGARLPDEQYF
D gene: NA
J gene: TRBJ2-7
V gene: TRBV2
clone size: NA

CDR3 DNA: TGTGCCAGCAGCTCACTGTCATCTGGGGCCAACGTCCTGACTTTC
CDR3 protein: CASSSLSSGANVLTF
D gene: NA
J gene: TRBJ2-6
V gene: TRBV5-8
clone size: NA

CDR3 DNA: TGCAGCGCCAGCCTCCTAGTCCCGTCAGAGACCCAGTACTTC
CDR3 protein: CSASLLVPSETQYF
D gene: NA
J gene: TRBJ2-5
V gene: TRBV29-1
clone size: NA

CDR3 DNA: TGTGCCAGCTTACCAAAGAGCGGGGGTACTGATACGCAGTATTTT
CDR3 protein: CASLPKSGGTDTQYF
D gene: TRBD2
J gene: TRBJ2-3
V gene: TRBV18
clone size: NA

CDR3 DNA: TGTGCCAGCAAGAGTGGAGGAAGCAGGCTCATTACCTACGAGCAGTACTTC
CDR3 protein: CASKSGGSRLITYEQYF
D gene: NA
J gene: TRBJ2-7
V gene: TRBV2
clone size: NA

CDR3 DNA: TGTGCCAGCAGCCCAACTCTCGGGACGGCAAACACCGGGGAGCTGTTTTTT
CDR3 protein: CASSPTLGTANTGELFF
D gene: NA
J gene: TRBJ2-2
V gene: TRBV7-6
clone size: few

CDR3 DNA: TGTGCCAGCAGCTATGGACCCGACCTCGAGCAGTACTTC
CDR3 protein: CASSYGPDLEQYF
D gene: NA
J gene: TRBJ2-7
V gene: TRBV5-6
clone size: NA

CDR3 DNA: TGTGCCAGCAGCACGTCGCCAGCGGGGGGACGAACCGGGGAGCTGTTTTTT
CDR3 protein: CASSTSPAGGRTGELFF
D gene: TRBD2
J gene: TRBJ2-2
V gene: TRBV7-6
clone size: NA

CDR3 DNA: TGTGCCATCCTGGGACAGGGCTTCAATGAGCAGTTCTTC
CDR3 protein: CAILGQGFNEQFF
D gene: TRBD1
J gene: TRBJ2-1
V gene: TRBV5-3
clone size: NA

CDR3 DNA: TGTGCCAGCAGCAAAACTCCGGAGGGCTTGGGGGCCGAGCAGTACTTC
CDR3 protein: CASSKTPEGLGAEQYF
D gene: NA
J gene: TRBJ2-7
V gene: TRBV21-1
clone size: NA

CDR3 DNA: TGTGCCAGCAGTTTCGGGACAGGGCAAGAGACCCAGTACTTC
CDR3 protein: CASSFGTGQETQYF
D gene: TRBD1
J gene: TRBJ2-5
V gene: TRBV11-1
clone size: NA

CDR3 DNA: TGCGCCAGCAGTTCGACAGGGGAGCAACAGCCCCAGCATTTT
CDR3 protein: CASSSTGEQQPQHF
D gene: TRBD1
J gene: TRBJ1-5
V gene: TRBV23-1
clone size: once

CDR3 DNA: TGTGCCAGCAGCTTCGGGACAGGGCAAGAGACCCAGTACTTC
CDR3 protein: CASSFGTGQETQYF
D gene: TRBD1
J gene: TRBJ2-5
V gene: TRBV11-1
clone size: few